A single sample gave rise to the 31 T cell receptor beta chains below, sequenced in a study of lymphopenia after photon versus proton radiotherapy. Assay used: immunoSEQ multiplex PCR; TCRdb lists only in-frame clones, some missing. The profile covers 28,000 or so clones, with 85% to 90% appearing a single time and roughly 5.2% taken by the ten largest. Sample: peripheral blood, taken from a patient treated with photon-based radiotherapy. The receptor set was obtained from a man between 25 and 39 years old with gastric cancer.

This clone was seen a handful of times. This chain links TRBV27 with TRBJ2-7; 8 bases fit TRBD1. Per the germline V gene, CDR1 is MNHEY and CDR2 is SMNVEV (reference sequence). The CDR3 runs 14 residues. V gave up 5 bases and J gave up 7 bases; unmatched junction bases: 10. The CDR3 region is CASSPRAGGWEQYF. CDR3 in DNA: TGTGCCAGCAGTCCTCGGGCAGGGGGCTGGGAGCAGTACTTC.

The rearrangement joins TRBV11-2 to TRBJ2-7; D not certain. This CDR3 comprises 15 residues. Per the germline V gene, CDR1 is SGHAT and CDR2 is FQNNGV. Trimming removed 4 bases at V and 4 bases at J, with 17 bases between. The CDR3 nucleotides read TGTGCCAGCAGCTCCCCGTTCCGCCTGGGATACGAGCAGTACTTC. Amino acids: CASSSPFRLGYEQYF.

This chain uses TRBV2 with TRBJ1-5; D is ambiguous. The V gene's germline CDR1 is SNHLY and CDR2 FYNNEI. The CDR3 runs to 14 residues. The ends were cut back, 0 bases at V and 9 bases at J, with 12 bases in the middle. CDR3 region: CASSEARNVSPQHF. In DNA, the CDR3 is TGTGCCAGCAGTGAAGCACGGAACGTTTCGCCCCAGCATTTT.

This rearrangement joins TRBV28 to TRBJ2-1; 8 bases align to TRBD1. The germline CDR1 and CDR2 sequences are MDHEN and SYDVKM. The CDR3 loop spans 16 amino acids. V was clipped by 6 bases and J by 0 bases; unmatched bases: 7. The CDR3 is CASRGPGTGSYNEQFF. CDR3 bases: TGTGCCAGCAGGGGCCCCGGGACAGGCTCCTACAATGAGCAGTTCTTC.

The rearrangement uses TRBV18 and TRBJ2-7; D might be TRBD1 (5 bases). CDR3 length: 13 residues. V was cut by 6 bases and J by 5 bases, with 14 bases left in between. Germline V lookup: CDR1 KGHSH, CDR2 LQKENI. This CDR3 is CASSSIRGDEQYF. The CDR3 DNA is TGTGCCAGCTCCAGTATTAGGGGCGACGAGCAGTACTTC.

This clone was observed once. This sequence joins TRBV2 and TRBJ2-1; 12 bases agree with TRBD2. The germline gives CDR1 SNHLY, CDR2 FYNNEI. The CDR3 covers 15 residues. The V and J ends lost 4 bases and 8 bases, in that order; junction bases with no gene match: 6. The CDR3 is CASSALAGGQYEQFF. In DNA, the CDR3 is TGTGCCAGCAGTGCCCTAGCGGGGGGGCAGTATGAGCAGTTCTTC.

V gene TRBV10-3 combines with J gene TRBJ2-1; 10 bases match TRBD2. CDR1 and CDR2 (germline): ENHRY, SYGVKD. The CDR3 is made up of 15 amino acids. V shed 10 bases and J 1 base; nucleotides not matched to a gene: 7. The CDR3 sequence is CATLEREGSYNEQFF. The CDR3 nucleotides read TGTGCCACCCTCGAGCGGGAGGGGTCCTACAATGAGCAGTTCTTC.

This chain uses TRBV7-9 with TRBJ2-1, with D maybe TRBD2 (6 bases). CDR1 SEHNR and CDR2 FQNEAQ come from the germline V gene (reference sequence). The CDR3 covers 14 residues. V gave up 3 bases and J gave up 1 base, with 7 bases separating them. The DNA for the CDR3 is TGTGCCAGCAGCTTCGCGGGATCCTACAATGAGCAGTTCTTC. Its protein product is CASSFAGSYNEQFF.

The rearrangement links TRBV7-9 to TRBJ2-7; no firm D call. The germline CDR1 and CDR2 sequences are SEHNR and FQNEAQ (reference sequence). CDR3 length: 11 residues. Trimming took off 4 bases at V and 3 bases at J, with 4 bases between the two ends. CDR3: CASSSVYEQYF. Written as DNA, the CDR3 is TGTGCCAGCAGCTCAGTCTACGAGCAGTACTTC.

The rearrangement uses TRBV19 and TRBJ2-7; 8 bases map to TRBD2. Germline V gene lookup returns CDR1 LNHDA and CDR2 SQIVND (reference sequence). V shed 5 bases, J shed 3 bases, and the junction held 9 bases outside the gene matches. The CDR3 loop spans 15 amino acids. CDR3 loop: CASSSIAGRGYEQYF. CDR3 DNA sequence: TGTGCCAGTAGTTCAATAGCGGGACGGGGCTACGAGCAGTACTTC.

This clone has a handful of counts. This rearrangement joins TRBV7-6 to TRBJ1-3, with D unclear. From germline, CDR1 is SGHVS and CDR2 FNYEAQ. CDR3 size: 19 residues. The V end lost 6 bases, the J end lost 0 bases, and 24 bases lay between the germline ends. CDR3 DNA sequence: TGTGCCAGCAGTTCTACGCCGGAAAACACCCAAATCTCTGGAAACACCATATATTTT. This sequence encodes CASSSTPENTQISGNTIYF.

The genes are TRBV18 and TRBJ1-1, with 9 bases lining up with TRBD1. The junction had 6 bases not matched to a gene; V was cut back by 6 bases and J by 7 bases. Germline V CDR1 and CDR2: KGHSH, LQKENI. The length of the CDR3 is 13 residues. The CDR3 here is CASSPGQGFEAFF. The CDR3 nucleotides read TGTGCCAGCTCCCCGGGACAGGGCTTTGAAGCTTTCTTT.

The CDR3 region has the DNA TGCAGCGTTGAAGATCCACAATCTAGCACAGATACGCAGTATTTT. Its protein product is CSVEDPQSSTDTQYF. The V gene is TRBV29-1, the J gene TRBJ2-3; unclear D gene. CDR3 length: 15 amino acids. Germline assignment: CDR1 SQVTM and CDR2 ANQGSEA. V was trimmed by 0 bases and J by 0 bases, leaving 10 bases between them.

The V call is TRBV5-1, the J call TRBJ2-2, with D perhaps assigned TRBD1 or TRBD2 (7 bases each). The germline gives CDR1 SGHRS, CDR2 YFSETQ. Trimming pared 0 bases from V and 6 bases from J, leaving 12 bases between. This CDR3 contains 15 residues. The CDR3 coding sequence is TGCGCCAGCAGCTTGGCCCCAGGGGGGGCCGGGGAGCTGTTTTTT. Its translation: CASSLAPGGAGELFF.

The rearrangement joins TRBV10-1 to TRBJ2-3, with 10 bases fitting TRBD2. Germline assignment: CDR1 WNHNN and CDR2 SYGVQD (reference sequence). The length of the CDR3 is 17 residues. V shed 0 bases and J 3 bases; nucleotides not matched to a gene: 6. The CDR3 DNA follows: TGCGCCAGCAGTGAGTCGAAGGCTAGCGGGAGTACAGATACGCAGTATTTT. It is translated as CASSESKASGSTDTQYF.

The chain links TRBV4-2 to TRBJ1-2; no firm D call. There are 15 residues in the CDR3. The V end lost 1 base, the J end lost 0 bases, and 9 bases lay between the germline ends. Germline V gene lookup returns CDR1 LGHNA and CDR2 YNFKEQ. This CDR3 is CASSQGEGTNYGYTF. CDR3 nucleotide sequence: TGTGCCAGCAGCCAAGGCGAGGGAACTAACTATGGCTACACCTTC.

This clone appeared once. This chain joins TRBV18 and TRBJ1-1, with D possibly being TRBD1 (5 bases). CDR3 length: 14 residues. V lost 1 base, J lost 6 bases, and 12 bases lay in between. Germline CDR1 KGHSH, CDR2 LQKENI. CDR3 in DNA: TGTGCCAGCTCACCACTGAACCGGGGGGCTGAAGCTTTCTTT. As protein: CASSPLNRGAEAFF.

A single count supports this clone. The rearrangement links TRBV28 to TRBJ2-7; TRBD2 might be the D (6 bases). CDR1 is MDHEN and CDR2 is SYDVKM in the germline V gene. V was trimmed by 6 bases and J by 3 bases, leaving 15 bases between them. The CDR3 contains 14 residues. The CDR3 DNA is TGTGCCAGCAGGCCGACCCGGGACTTCTACGAGCAGTACTTC. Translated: CASRPTRDFYEQYF.

CDR3 coding DNA: TGTGCCAGCAGCAGGGAGGCCTATGGCTACACCTTC. Translating it yields CASSREAYGYTF. This rearrangement joins TRBV7-2 to TRBJ1-2; D is unresolved. Per the germline V gene, CDR1 is SGHTA and CDR2 is FQGNSA. The V end was cut by 5 bases, the J end by 4 bases, with 8 bases between. The CDR3 runs 12 residues.

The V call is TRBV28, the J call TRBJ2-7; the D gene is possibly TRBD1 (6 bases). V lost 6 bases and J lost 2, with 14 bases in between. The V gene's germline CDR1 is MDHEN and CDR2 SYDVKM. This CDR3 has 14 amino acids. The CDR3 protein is CASRLQGTAYEQYF. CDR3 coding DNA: TGTGCCAGCAGACTACAGGGTACTGCCTACGAGCAGTACTTC.

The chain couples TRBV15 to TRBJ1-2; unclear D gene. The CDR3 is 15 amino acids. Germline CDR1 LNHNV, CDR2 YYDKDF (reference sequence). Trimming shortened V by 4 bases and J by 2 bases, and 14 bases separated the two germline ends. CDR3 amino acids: CATSTSSRSNYGYTF. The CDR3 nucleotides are TGTGCCACCAGCACAAGTTCCAGGTCCAACTATGGCTACACCTTC.

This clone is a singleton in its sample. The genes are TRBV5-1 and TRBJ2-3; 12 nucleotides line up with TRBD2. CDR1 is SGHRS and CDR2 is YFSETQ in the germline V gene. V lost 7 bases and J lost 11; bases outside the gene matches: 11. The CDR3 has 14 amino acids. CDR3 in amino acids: CASGKRTSGAGQYF. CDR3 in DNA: TGCGCCAGCGGCAAGCGGACTAGCGGGGCGGGGCAGTATTTT. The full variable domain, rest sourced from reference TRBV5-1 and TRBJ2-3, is KAGVTQTPRYLIKTRGQQVTLSCSPISGHRSVSWYQQTPGQGLQFLFEYFSETQRNKGNFPGRFSGRQFSNSRSEMNVSTLELGDSALYLCASGKRTSGAGQYFGPGTRLTVL.

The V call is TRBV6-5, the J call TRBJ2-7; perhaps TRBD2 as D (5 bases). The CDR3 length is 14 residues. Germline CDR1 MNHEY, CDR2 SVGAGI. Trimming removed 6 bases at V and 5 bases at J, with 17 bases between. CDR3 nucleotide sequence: TGTGCCAGCAGATCGACCGGGAAGGTCCACGAGCAGTACTTC. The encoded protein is CASRSTGKVHEQYF.

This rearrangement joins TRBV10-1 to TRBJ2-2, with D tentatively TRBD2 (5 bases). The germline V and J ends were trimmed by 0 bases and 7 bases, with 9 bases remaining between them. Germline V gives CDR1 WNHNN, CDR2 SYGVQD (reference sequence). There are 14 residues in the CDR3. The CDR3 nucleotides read TGCGCCAGCAGTGAGTCATCCGAGGGCGGGGAGCTGTTTTTT. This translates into CASSESSEGGELFF.

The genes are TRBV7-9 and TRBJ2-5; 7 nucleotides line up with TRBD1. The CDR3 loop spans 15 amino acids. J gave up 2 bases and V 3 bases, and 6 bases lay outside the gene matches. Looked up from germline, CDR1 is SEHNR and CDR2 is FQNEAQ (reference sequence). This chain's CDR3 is CASSFWGTVQETQYF. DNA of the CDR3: TGTGCCAGCAGCTTTTGGGGGACAGTACAAGAGACCCAGTACTTC.

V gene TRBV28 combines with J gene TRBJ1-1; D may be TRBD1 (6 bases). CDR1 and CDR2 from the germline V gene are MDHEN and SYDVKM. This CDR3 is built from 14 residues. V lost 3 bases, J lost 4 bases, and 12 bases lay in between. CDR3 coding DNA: TGTGCCAGCAGTTTTGAGGGGGGGAGCACTGAAGCTTTCTTT. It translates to CASSFEGGSTEAFF.

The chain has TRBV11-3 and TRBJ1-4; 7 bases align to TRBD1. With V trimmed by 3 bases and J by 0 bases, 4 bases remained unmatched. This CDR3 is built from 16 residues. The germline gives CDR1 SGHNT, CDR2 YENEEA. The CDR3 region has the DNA TGTGCCAGCAGCTTGGGACAGCATGCAACTAATGAAAAACTGTTTTTT. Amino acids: CASSLGQHATNEKLFF.

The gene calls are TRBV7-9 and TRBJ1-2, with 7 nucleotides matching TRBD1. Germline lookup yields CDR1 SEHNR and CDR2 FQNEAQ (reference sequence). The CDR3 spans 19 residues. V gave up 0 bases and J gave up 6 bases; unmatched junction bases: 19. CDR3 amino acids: CASSLAWGTGTEKNHGYTF. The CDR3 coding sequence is TGTGCCAGCAGCTTAGCTTGGGGAACCGGGACAGAAAAAAACCATGGCTACACCTTC. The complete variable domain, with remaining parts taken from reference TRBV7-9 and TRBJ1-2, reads DTGVSQNPRHKITKRGQNVTFRCDPISEHNRLYWYRQTLGQGPEFLTYFQNEAQLEKSRLLSDRFSAERPKGSFSTLEIQRTEQGDSAMYLCASSLAWGTGTEKNHGYTFGSGTRLTVV.

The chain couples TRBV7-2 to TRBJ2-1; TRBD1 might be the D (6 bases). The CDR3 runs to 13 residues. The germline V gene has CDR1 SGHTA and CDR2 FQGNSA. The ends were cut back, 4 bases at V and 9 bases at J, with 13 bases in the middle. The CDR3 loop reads CASSSRTDSEQFF. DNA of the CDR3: TGTGCCAGCAGCTCCCGGACGGACAGTGAGCAGTTCTTC.

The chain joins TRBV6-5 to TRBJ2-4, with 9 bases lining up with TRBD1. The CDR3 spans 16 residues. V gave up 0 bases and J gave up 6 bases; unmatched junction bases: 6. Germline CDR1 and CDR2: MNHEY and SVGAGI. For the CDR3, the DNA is TGTGCCAGCAGTTACTCTCCCCCGGGACAGGGAAACATTCAGTACTTC. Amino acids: CASSYSPPGQGNIQYF.

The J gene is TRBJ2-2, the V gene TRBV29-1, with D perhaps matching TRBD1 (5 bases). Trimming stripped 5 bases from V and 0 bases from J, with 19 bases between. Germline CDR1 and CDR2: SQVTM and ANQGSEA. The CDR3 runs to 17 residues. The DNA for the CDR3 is TGCAGCGTTCAAAAGCCTAGGGGCCTTTCGAACACCGGGGAGCTGTTTTTT. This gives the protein CSVQKPRGLSNTGELFF.